The present T cell receptor (beta chain) was sequenced within a study of spatial heterogeneity in lung cancer. Study-wide context: Alpha-chain sequences were detected in numbers that were consistently lower than beta-chain sequences.

Unique molecular identifiers tagged every individual TCR cDNA molecule. Via MiXCR, TCRdb re-called the 5' RACE reads, giving one row per CDR3 protein. The sample includes approximately 11,000 distinct CDR3 sequences, 6.3% of them seen just once. This clonotype is categorized as medium-sized. The library was built for alpha chains, so this beta chain is an off-target read and its size means little. Stated time point: sample taken at primary tumor resection. The authors sequenced whole RNA from tumor, nontumor lung or frozen PBMC without sorting. There were approximately 69 donors, all of them untreated patients with early-stage non-small cell lung cancer. The CDR3 loop spans 15 amino acids. The V gene lost 6 bases and the J gene lost 4 bases, with 19 bases spanning the gap. Germline V gives CDR1 SQVTM, CDR2 ANQGSEA.

The TCR originated in a male donor with early-stage non-small cell lung cancer. The chain carries TRBV29-1 and TRBJ2-4; D tentatively reads TRBD1 or TRBD2 (5 bases each). The starting material was PBMCs, obtained at surgery. The CDR3 sequence: CSVLVRDLKKNIQYF. DNA of the CDR3: TGCAGCGTACTAGTCAGGGATCTTAAAAAAAACATTCAGTACTTC.